The 12 T cell receptor beta chains below all came from one sample that was sequenced in a study of T cell responses to AZD1222 COVID-19 vaccine. Only in-frame clones appear in the TCRdb table, and some are missing; sequencing was by immunoSEQ multiplex PCR. The table includes roughly 150,000 clones, approximately 84% detected once. This specimen was peripheral blood, taken on day 0 of AZD1222 vaccination. These receptors were collected from an adult in good health.

Regarding this clone: A junction end diverges from the germline sequence, so it may reflect a read error. The chain combines TRBV30 with TRBJ1-3, with D hard to call. Germline lookup yields CDR1 GTSNPN and CDR2 SVGIG (reference sequence). There are 11 residues in the CDR3. In DNA form, the CDR3 reads TGCGTCGCACATCGAAGGAACACCATATATTTT. Protein sequence: CVAHRRNTIYF.

The V call is TRBV5-6, the J call TRBJ1-5; possibly TRBD1 for D (5 bases). V was pared by 4 bases and J by 3 bases, with 17 bases between. Germline V gene data show CDR1 as SGHDT and CDR2 as YYEEEE. This CDR3 contains 16 residues. CDR3 amino acids: CASSNWGTSPNQPQHF. CDR3 DNA: TGTGCCAGCAGCAATTGGGGGACCTCCCCCAATCAGCCCCAGCATTTT.

As regards this clone: Other DNA sequences from this sample encode an identical CDR3 as well. This chain connects TRBV28 to TRBJ1-3; D remains ambiguous. The germline V and J ends were trimmed by 1 base and 0 bases, with 10 bases remaining between them. In germline, CDR1 is MDHEN, CDR2 SYDVKM. There are 16 residues in the CDR3. DNA of the CDR3: TGTGCCAGCAGTTTATTGGTAGGACCCTCTGGAAACACCATATATTTT. Translation gives CASSLLVGPSGNTIYF.

The chain employs TRBV30 and TRBJ1-1, with 7 bases matching TRBD1. After removal of 6 bases from V and 0 bases from J, the junction contained 7 bases not matched to a gene. The CDR3 is made up of 14 amino acids. CDR1 is GTSNPN, CDR2 SVGIG, per germline (reference sequence). The chain's CDR3 is CACTGVSMNTEAFF. CDR3 nucleotide sequence: TGTGCCTGCACAGGGGTCTCCATGAACACTGAAGCTTTCTTT.

The chain carries TRBV6-5 and TRBJ1-2, with D hard to call. This CDR3 has 14 residues. From germline, CDR1 is MNHEY and CDR2 SVGAGI. Trimming shortened V by 4 bases and J by 6 bases, and 15 bases separated the two germline ends. The CDR3 region is CASSLLSSRDGYTF. CDR3 bases: TGTGCCAGCAGTTTACTCTCCTCGAGGGATGGCTACACCTTC.

The CDR3 bases are TGCGCCAGCAGCTTGGCCCCCAAACAGGGGGCGGGAAACATTCAGTACTTC. Amino acids: CASSLAPKQGAGNIQYF. This sequence joins TRBV5-1 and TRBJ2-4; the match to TRBD1 covers 9 bases. Germline CDR1 SGHRS, CDR2 YFSETQ. V was clipped by 0 bases and J by 6 bases; unmatched bases: 10. The CDR3 spans 17 residues.

The chain couples TRBV9 to TRBJ1-1; perhaps TRBD1 as D (5 bases). The germline CDR1 and CDR2 sequences are SGDLS and YYNGEE. The CDR3 is made up of 16 amino acids. V lost 4 bases and J 4 bases, leaving 20 bases between the germline ends. This CDR3 reads CASSFRGVGMGTEAFF. The CDR3 coding sequence is TGTGCCAGCAGCTTCCGGGGGGTTGGGATGGGCACTGAAGCTTTCTTT.

The chain has TRBV4-1 and TRBJ2-2; possible D gene TRBD1, 5 bases. V lost 1 base and J 6 bases, leaving 12 bases between the germline ends. The CDR3 extends over 15 amino acids. Germline CDR1 is MGHRA and CDR2 is YSYEKL. This CDR3 reads CASSQVQEAPGELFF. As DNA, the CDR3 is TGCGCCAGCAGCCAAGTACAGGAAGCACCCGGGGAGCTGTTTTTT.

This chain connects TRBV4-2 to TRBJ1-2; D gene uncertain. From germline, CDR1 is LGHNA and CDR2 YNFKEQ. This CDR3 is 12 amino acids long. Trimming shortened V by 0 bases and J by 8 bases, and 7 bases separated the two germline ends. The CDR3 DNA reads as TGTGCCAGCAGCCAAGAGGGAAGGGGCTACACCTTC. This encodes CASSQEGRGYTF.

The chain recombines TRBV5-4 with TRBJ2-1; 7 positions match TRBD2. The CDR3 sequence is 15 residues long. The trim removed 4 bases at V and 0 bases at J, leaving 4 bases unmatched. CDR1 and CDR2 (germline): SGHNT, YYREEE (reference sequence). The CDR3 nucleotides are TGTGCCAGCAGCCAAACTAGCGCCTCCTACAATGAGCAGTTCTTC. Protein sequence: CASSQTSASYNEQFF.

The chain joins TRBV3-1 (or the pseudogene TRBV3-2) to TRBJ2-1; 12 bases align to TRBD2. The CDR3 is made up of 18 amino acids. The trim removed 4 bases at V and 8 bases at J, leaving 15 bases unmatched. Germline V gene data show CDR1 as LGHDT and CDR2 as YNNKEL (reference sequence). DNA of the CDR3: TGTGCCAGCAGCCCTCCTTCCCCACTAGCGGGGGGTAATCATGAGCAGTTCTTC. The encoded protein is CASSPPSPLAGGNHEQFF.

The genes are TRBV5-6 and TRBJ1-1; weak D call: TRBD1 (5 bases). V lost 3 bases, J lost 5 bases, and 14 bases lay in between. In germline, CDR1 is SGHDT, CDR2 YYEEEE. The CDR3 has 14 amino acids. DNA for the CDR3: TGTGCCAGCAGCTGGGACCCCCTTGGGACTGAAGCTTTCTTT. Its protein product is CASSWDPLGTEAFF. The variable domain in full, completed from reference TRBV5-6 and TRBJ1-1, reads DAGVTQSPTHLIKTRGQQVTLRCSPKSGHDTVSWYQQALGQGPQFIFQYYEEEERQRGNFPDRFSGHQFPNYSSELNVNALLLGDSALYLCASSWDPLGTEAFFGQGTRLTVV.